This paragraph reports one T cell receptor beta chain. The data were taken from a study of blood T cell repertoires in COVID-19. Looking at the study overall: Sites in the United States, Italy and Spain provided acute and convalescent COVID-19 samples. PBMCs, B-cell-depleted T cells, or T cells were the source of the cDNA or gDNA that made up the material.

Original methodology: Amplification from reference gene primers served as the basis for estimated nucleated cell counts. Libraries were prepared by immunoSEQ multiplex PCR; TCRdb keeps only in-frame clonotypes and omits some of them. D and trimming come from the DNA, and the V and J calls and clone size come from that table. The sample lists roughly 100,000 clones, more than 80% occurring once. The germline CDR1 and CDR2 sequences are SEHNR and FQNEAQ (reference sequence). Trimming took 5 bases from V and 6 from J; bases not matched to a gene: 4. This CDR3 comprises 14 residues. This TCR was sampled from a man aged 55 to 70 with acute or convalescent COVID-19. Sequencing was performed on peripheral blood. The chain recombines TRBV7-9 with TRBJ1-5, with 10 nucleotides matching TRBD1. The CDR3 DNA reads as TGTGCCAGCAGCCCTTGGACAGGGGGTCAGCCCCAGCATTTT. This translates into CASSPWTGGQPQHF.